The clone carrying this T cell receptor (beta chain) appeared many times. Its antigen is still unknown. Genomic DNA, the template, was used for profiling of the TCR beta VDJ and CDR3. Via MiXCR, TCRdb re-called the reads, giving one row per CDR3 protein. Altogether 180,000 or so distinct CDR3 sequences are present, 55% to 65% being singletons, with the ten largest covering more than 40%. Flow cytometry had shown expanded CD8+CD57+ cells in the patients chosen for sequencing. Blood was sampled before the patients had received any therapy. Germline loops: CDR1 SGHTA, CDR2 FQGTGA. J lost 3 bases, V lost 1 base, and 10 bases had no gene match. The CDR3 covers 18 residues. The entry originates in a study of CD8+CD57+ T cells in acquired aplastic anemia. Whole-study context: The mean DNA yield obtained from sorted CD4+ and CD8+ cells came to 3 to 3.5 ug.

Study-wide results and caveats: A set of twenty-nine CD8+ CDR3 sequences was shared between patients and controls, and these sequences appeared highly expressed in patients. Levels of CD8+ Simpson's diversity were not significantly distinct in patients versus controls.

Sample: sorted CD4+, CD8+, or CD8+CD57+ T cells (not recorded which) from PBMCs. The TCR sequence derives from a human donor with aplastic anemia. This chain links TRBV7-3 with TRBJ2-3; TRBD2 aligns across 10 bases. The CDR3 here is CASSLSPFIAGGTDTQYF. Written as DNA, the CDR3 is TGTGCCAGCAGCTTAAGCCCCTTCATAGCGGGGGGAACAGATACGCAGTATTTT.